This T cell receptor (beta chain) is drawn from a study of regulatory T cells in long-lasting Graves disease. A few counts support this clonotype. The CDR3 runs 14 residues. V gave up 7 bases and J gave up 6 bases; unmatched junction bases: 11. Germline V gives CDR1 MDHEN, CDR2 SYDVKM. Regarding time point: persistent/refractory GD, antithyroid drugs over 5 years with positive TRAb. Isolated PBMC RNA provided the starting material for the TCR library. Arm-PCR with iRepertoire HTBI primers amplified the CDR3 regions for these TCR beta libraries. TCRdb re-called the multiplex PCR reads through MiXCR, storing one row per CDR3 protein. The sample contains roughly 450,000 distinct CDR3 sequences, more than 20% of which appear only once.

The sequence was obtained from a female donor with Graves disease. V and J are TRBV28 and TRBJ2-7, with 8 bases fitting TRBD2. The sequenced sample was peripheral blood mononuclear cells (PBMCs), obtained when the disease was refractory, from a patient treated with antithyroid drugs. CDR3 in DNA: TGTGCCAGCACCCCGGGGGGGGGTTTAAGCGAGCAGTACTTC. Its translation: CASTPGGGLSEQYF.